Shown below are 12 T cell receptor beta chains from a single sample sequenced in a study of blood T cell repertoires in COVID-19. The repertoire was sequenced with immunoSEQ multiplex PCR; TCRdb's copy has only in-frame clones and lacks some. The sample has tens of thousands of clones, roughly four fifths seen once. Input material: peripheral blood. The receptor source for this set is a woman aged 55 to 70 with acute or convalescent COVID-19.

This clone was recorded once. The J gene is TRBJ1-1, the V gene TRBV6-6, with 8 bases fitting TRBD1. The length of the CDR3 is 13 residues. Germline V gene lookup returns CDR1 MNHNY and CDR2 SVGAGI (reference sequence). V trimming: 7 bases; J trimming: 3 bases; junction bases outside the gene matches: 4. CDR3 DNA: TGTGCCAGCACCCAGGGGGCGTACACTGAAGCTTTCTTT. Its translation: CASTQGAYTEAFF.

The chain links TRBV14 to TRBJ1-5; 7 positions match TRBD1. V gave up 4 bases and J gave up 3 bases; unmatched junction bases: 3. The CDR3 runs 14 residues. Looked up from germline, CDR1 is SGHDN and CDR2 is FVKESK. The CDR3: CASSLQGPNQPQHF. The CDR3 DNA sequence: TGTGCCAGCAGCCTACAGGGGCCCAATCAGCCCCAGCATTTT.

For this clone: The identical CDR3 is also encoded by other nucleotide sequences in the sample. V and J are TRBV7-9 and TRBJ2-5; a weak D match, TRBD1 (5 bases). CDR3 length: 13 amino acids. V was trimmed by 2 bases and J by 5 bases, leaving 9 bases between them. CDR1 is SEHNR, CDR2 FQNEAQ, per germline (reference sequence). The CDR3 coding sequence is TGTGCCAGCAGCTTATATCAGGGCGAGACCCAGTACTTC. This encodes CASSLYQGETQYF.

This clone turned up a few times. This chain joins TRBV2 and TRBJ1-4; D is possibly TRBD1 (6 bases). CDR1 SNHLY and CDR2 FYNNEI come from the germline V gene. Trimming shortened V by 5 bases and J by 3 bases, and 10 bases separated the two germline ends. This CDR3 is built from 14 residues. CDR3 sequence: CASSKQGANEKLFF. The CDR3 DNA follows: TGTGCCAGCAGTAAACAGGGAGCTAATGAAAAACTGTTTTTT. The whole variable domain, filled in from reference TRBV2 and TRBJ1-4, reads EPEVTQTPSHQVTQMGQEVILRCVPISNHLYFYWYRQILGQKVEFLVSFYNNEISEKSEIFDDQFSVERPDGSNFTLKIRSTKLEDSAMYFCASSKQGANEKLFFGSGTQLSVL.

This chain uses TRBV29-1 with TRBJ1-2; 7 bases fit TRBD1. Losses at the gene ends were 2 bases for V and 8 bases for J; bases not matched to a gene: 8. CDR1 is SQVTM, CDR2 ANQGSEA, per germline. The CDR3 is 13 amino acids. Here the CDR3 DNA reads TGCAGCGTTGAATGGAGGAGGGGGCCAGGCTACACCTTC. Its translation is CSVEWRRGPGYTF.

The rearrangement joins TRBV12-5 to TRBJ1-1, with TRBD1 identical over 7 bases. CDR3 size: 14 residues. With 2 bases clipped from V and 10 bases from J, the junction kept 10 bases outside the gene matches. Per the germline V gene, CDR1 is LGHNT and CDR2 is FRNRAP. The CDR3 DNA reads TGTGCTAGTGGTTTGTCAGGGGGGAATCGTAGAGCTTTCTTT. Protein sequence: CASGLSGGNRRAFF.

The rearrangement links TRBV2 to TRBJ2-5; 8 nucleotides agree with TRBD2. Trimming took 6 bases from V and 0 from J; bases not matched to a gene: 9. The germline CDR1 and CDR2 sequences are SNHLY and FYNNEI. CDR3 length equals 16 residues. The CDR3 DNA reads TGTGCCAGCAGCAGGAGGAGCGGGGGCAACCAAGAGACCCAGTACTTC. Residues: CASSRRSGGNQETQYF.

The chain couples TRBV30 to TRBJ2-2, with no clear D. The CDR3 contains 11 residues. The V and J ends lost 3 bases and 4 bases respectively, with 3 bases between them. From germline, CDR1 is GTSNPN and CDR2 SVGIG (reference sequence). The DNA of the CDR3 is TGTGCCTGGAGCCTCACCGGGGAGCTGTTTTTT. It is translated as CAWSLTGELFF.

The chain recombines TRBV3-1 (or the pseudogene TRBV3-2) with TRBJ1-2; TRBD1 agrees at 10 bases. J lost 9 bases, V lost 4 bases, and 8 bases had no gene match. The CDR3 loop spans 14 amino acids. Per the germline V gene, CDR1 is LGHDT and CDR2 is YNNKEL (reference sequence). The CDR3 spells CASSPRQGAASYTF. CDR3 sequence (DNA): TGTGCCAGCAGCCCTAGACAGGGGGCAGCGAGCTACACCTTC.

The genes are TRBV12-3 or TRBV12-4 and TRBJ1-2; no clear D gene. The length of the CDR3 is 13 residues. Trimming took 3 bases from V and 4 from J, leaving 9 bases between them. The chain's CDR3 is CASSLGGIYGYTF. Here the CDR3 DNA reads TGTGCCAGCAGTTTGGGAGGGATCTATGGCTACACCTTC.

The gene calls are TRBV3-1 (or the pseudogene TRBV3-2) and TRBJ2-3, with D perhaps matching TRBD1 (5 bases). V was clipped by 1 base and J by 1 base, with 9 bases between them. Germline lookup yields CDR1 LGHDT and CDR2 YNNKEL (reference sequence). The CDR3 loop spans 15 amino acids. The CDR3 loop reads CASSQVQGGTDTQYF. As DNA, the CDR3 is TGTGCCAGCAGCCAAGTTCAGGGCGGCACAGATACGCAGTATTTT.

This clone turned up a few times. J is TRBJ1-6 and V is TRBV18; 7 bases agree with TRBD1. V lost 2 bases, J lost 7 bases, and 5 bases stayed unmatched. Germline CDR1 reads KGHSH; CDR2 reads LQKENI. The CDR3 totals 15 residues. The CDR3 loop is CASSPTAQGNSPLHF. As DNA, the CDR3 is TGTGCCAGCTCACCAACCGCACAGGGGAATTCACCCCTCCACTTT.